The clone carrying this T cell receptor (beta chain) was seen only a few times. Sequenced by immunoSEQ multiplex PCR; TCRdb stores in-frame clones only, minus some. The data hold hundreds of thousands of clones, with more than 75% observed a single time. These data come from a study of shared T cell receptors in the human thymus. CDR3 length equals 13 residues. Germline V gene lookup returns CDR1 SGHNT and CDR2 YYREEE (reference sequence). J gave up 8 bases and V 2 bases, and 6 bases lay outside the gene matches. Another study also made use of these data, one on human thymus T cells. From that second work: Apparent skewing of V and J gene usage characterized both thymic and blood repertoires. Related research described thymic repertoires that were highly overlapping among unrelated individuals.

This TCR was sampled from a boy younger than two with a congenital heart defect. The V call is TRBV5-4, the J call TRBJ2-7; TRBD2 agrees at 8 bases. What was sequenced was thymocytes. CDR3 protein: CASSFSLSGKQYF. In DNA, the CDR3 is TGTGCCAGCAGCTTCTCCCTTAGCGGGAAGCAGTACTTC.